This T cell receptor (beta chain) was sequenced during a study of monozygotic twins with inflammatory bowel disease. Findings and limits, study-wide: Repertoire similarity did not differ between concordant and discordant twins, possibly owing to limited power. Telling different T cell subtypes apart from each other was not possible. Especially with disease activity, IBD patients had fewer clonotypes in common with others than healthy twins did.

This CDR3 is built from 15 residues. Notes on this clonotype: Its antigen is still unknown.

A 6-nucleotide sample barcode was carried by the UMIs, which template switching added. With the 5' RACE reads reprocessed, TCRdb shows one record per CDR3 protein and no DNA. Its clone listing holds 300,000 to 450,000 distinct CDR3 sequences. This TCR was sampled from a human donor with ulcerative colitis or Crohn's disease, or a healthy co-twin of an affected twin (not recorded which). The specimen sequenced was blood. This chain uses TRBV12-3 or TRBV12-4 with TRBJ2-7; checking the TCRdb D call of TRBD1 is not possible without DNA. The CDR3 reads CASRFLSGQTYEQYF.